The sequence of this T cell receptor beta chain was determined in a study of T cell repertoires in cytomegalovirus infection. The germline V gene has CDR1 SNHLY and CDR2 FYNNEI. This CDR3 contains 15 residues. J gave up 4 bases and V 6 bases, and 8 bases lay outside the gene matches. Findings of the study overall: The response measured ex vivo was dominated by TCR beta clonotypes (HLA-C-restricted and CMV-specific). Identification of carriers of CMV plus the relevant HLA was performed using cumulative public TCR beta family frequency.

In TCRdb, the reads were re-called with MiXCR into one record per CDR3 protein. The table has about 140,000 distinct CDR3 sequences, about 6% seen once. Comments on this clonotype: Its antigen is unidentified.

This sequence originates from a human donor in good health (CMV status not recorded). Some clones in this sample may be carry-over from other donors' samples. The sequenced sample was PBMCs. The J gene is TRBJ2-2, the V gene TRBV2, with 7 bases lining up with TRBD2. The CDR3 DNA follows: TGTGCCAGCAGGTGGGGGGGAAGGGGCACCGGGGAGCTGTTTTTT. Translation gives CASRWGGRGTGELFF.